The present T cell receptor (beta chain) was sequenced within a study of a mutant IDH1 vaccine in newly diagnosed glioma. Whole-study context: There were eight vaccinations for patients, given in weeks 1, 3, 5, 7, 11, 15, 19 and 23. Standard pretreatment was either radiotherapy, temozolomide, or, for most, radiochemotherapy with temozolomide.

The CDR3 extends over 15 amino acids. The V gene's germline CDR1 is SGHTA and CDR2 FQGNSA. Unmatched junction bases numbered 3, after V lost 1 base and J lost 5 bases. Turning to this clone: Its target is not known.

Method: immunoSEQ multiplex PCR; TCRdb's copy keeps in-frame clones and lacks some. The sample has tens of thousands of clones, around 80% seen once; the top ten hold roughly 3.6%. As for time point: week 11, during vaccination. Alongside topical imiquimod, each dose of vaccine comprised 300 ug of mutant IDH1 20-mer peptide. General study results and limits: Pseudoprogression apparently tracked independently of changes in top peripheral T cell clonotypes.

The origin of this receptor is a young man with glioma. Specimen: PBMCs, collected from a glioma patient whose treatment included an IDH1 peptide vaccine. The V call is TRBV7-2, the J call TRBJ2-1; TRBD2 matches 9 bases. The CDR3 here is CASSLVTSGDNEQFF. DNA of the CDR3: TGTGCCAGCAGCTTAGTGACTAGCGGAGACAATGAGCAGTTCTTC. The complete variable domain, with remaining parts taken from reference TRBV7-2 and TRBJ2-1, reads GAGVSQSPSNKVTEKGKDVELRCDPISGHTALYWYRQSLGQGLEFLIYFQGNSAPDKSGLPSDRFSAERTGGSVSTLTIQRTQQEDSAVYLCASSLVTSGDNEQFFGPGTRLTVL.